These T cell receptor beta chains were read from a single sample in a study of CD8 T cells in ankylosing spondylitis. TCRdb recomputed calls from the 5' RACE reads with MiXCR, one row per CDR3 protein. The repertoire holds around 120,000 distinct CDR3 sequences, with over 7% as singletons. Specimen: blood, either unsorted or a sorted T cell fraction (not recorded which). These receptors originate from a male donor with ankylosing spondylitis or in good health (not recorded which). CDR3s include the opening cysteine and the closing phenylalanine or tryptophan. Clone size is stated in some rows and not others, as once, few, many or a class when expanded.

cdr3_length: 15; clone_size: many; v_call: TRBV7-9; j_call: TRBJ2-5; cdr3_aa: CASSFFGISEETQYF
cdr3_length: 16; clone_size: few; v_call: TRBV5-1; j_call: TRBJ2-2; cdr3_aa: CASSQASGQGSGELFF
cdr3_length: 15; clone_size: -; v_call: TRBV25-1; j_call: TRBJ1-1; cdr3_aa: CASRPGQRMNTEAFF
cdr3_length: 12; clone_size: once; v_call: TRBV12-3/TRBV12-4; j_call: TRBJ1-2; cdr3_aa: CASSPGGGGYPF
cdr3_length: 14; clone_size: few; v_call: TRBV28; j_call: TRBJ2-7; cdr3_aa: CASGRAGGTYEQYF
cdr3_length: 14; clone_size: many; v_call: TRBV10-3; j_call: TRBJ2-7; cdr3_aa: CAISELSVFYEQYF
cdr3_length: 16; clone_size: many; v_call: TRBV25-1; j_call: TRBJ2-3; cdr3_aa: CASSERGARSTDTQYF
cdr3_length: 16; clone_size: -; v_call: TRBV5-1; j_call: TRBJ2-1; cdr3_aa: CASSRTGTSFGNEQFF
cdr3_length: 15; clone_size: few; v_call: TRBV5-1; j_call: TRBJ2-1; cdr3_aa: CASSQNAGLLNEQFF
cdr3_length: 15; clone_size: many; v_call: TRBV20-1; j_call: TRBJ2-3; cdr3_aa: CSADSGRAGSDTQYF
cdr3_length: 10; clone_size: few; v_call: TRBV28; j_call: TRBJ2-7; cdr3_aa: CPGEGYEQYF
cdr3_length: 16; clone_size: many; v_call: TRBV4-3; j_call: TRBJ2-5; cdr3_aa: CASSQAPGQNQETQYF
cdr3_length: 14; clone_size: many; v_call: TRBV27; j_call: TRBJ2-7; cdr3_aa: CASSFGLGRDEQYF
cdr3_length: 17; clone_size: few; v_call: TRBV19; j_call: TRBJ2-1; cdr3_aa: CASSPPGREYRYNEQFF
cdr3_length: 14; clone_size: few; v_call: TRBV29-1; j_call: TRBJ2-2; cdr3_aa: CSVEDLRGAGELFF
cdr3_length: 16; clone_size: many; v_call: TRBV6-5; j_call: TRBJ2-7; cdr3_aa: CASSYAIVTSGYEQYF
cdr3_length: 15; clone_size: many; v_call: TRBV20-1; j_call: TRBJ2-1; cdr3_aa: CSARDQSGRYNEQFF
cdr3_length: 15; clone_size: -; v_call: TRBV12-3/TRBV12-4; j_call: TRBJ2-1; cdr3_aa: CASSSGLAGFDEQFF
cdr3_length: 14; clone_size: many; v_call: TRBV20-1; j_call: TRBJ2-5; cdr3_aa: CSARPLSAYETQYF
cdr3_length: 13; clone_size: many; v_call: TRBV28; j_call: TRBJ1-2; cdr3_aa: CATYAGTGDGYTF
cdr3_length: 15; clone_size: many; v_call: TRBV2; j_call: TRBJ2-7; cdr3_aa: CASRPGLAGTYEQYF
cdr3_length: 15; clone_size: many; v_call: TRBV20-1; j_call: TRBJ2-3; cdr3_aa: CSARGAGERTDTQYF
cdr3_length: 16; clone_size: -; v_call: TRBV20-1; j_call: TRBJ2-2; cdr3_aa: CSASAFSGAHTGELFF
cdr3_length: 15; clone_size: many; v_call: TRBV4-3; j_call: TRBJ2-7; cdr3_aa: CASSQDLGFTYEQYF
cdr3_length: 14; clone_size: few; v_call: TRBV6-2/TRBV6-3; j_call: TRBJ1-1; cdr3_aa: CASGHVDRAPEAFF
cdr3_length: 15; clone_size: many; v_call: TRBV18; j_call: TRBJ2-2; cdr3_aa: CASSPMRLITGELFF
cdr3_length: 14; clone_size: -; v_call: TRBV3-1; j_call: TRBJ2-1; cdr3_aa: CASSHQHTANEQFF
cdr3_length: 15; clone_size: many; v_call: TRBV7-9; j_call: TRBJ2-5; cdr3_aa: CASSLAQTASRTQYF
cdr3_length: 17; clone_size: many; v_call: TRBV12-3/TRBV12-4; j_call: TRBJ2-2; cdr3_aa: CASSLLAGEPNTGELFF
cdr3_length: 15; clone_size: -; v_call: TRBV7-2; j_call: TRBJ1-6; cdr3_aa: CASSSRRGNNSPLHF
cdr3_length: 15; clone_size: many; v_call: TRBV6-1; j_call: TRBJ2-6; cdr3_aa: CASTGQISGANVLTF
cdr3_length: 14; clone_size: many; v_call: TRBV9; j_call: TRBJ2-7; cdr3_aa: CASSVAPDQPSQYF
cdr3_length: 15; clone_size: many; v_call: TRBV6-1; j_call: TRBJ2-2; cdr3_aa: CASYRDRGPTGELFF
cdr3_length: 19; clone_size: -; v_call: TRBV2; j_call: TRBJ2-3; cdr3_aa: CACCPLRGSGRAATDTQYF
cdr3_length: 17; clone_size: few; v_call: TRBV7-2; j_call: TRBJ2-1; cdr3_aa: CASSLVRTSSSYNEQFF
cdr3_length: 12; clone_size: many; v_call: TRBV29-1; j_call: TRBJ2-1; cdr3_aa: CSVDPALHEQFF
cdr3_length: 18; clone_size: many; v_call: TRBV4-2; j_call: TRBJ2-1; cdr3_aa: CASSQDLTGAGSYNEQFF
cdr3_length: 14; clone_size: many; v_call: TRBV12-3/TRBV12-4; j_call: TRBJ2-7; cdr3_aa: CASKRQSSSYEQYF
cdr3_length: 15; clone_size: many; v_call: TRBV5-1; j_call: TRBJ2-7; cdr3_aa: CASSLVPGGSYEQYF
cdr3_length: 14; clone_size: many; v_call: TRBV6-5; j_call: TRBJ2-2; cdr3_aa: CASSYSGPPGELFF